This TCR beta chain was found in a study of T cells in Graves' hyperthyroidism and ophthalmopathy. This clonotype showed up many times. The antigen is unknown. What was amplified from RNA transcripts were TCR beta CDR3 regions. An initial round of RT-PCR targeting the TCR CDR3 relied on the HTBI primer set. TCRdb recomputed calls from the multiplex PCR reads with MiXCR, one row per CDR3 protein. This table holds about 210,000 distinct CDR3 sequences, roughly 17% found once. J gave up 3 bases and V 0 bases, and 8 bases lay outside the gene matches. CDR3 length equals 17 residues. In germline, CDR1 is DFQATT, CDR2 SNEGSKA (reference sequence). Whole-study results and caveats: A model built on 13 V-J features separated ophthalmopathy from stable hyperthyroidism. Most clonotypes expanded in thyroid above 0.001 were likewise present in blood.

The J gene is TRBJ2-2, the V gene TRBV20-1; TRBD1 aligns across 9 bases. The receptor was derived from a middle-aged man with Graves' hyperthyroidism. Input material: blood. The DNA for the CDR3 is TGCAGTGCTAGAGATTACAGGGGGCTGGTTGACACCGGGGAGCTGTTTTTT. This encodes CSARDYRGLVDTGELFF.